The rows below give T cell receptor beta chains drawn from one sample of a study of cytomegalovirus exposure and HLA in healthy donors. Clones were read by immunoSEQ multiplex PCR, and TCRdb kept only the in-frame ones, dropping some. The data hold roughly 110,000 clones, with about three quarters observed a single time. Sequenced material: PBMCs. These TCRs come from a boy aged 5-17 years in good health and CMV-seronegative. The CDR3 runs from the conserved cysteine through the conserved F or W. D genes are given only for firm matches. For some rows the clone size is stated as once, few or many, or as a class when expanded; others skip it.

CAWSFRGQGNSPLHF	TGTGCCTGGAGCTTTAGGGGGCAGGGTAATTCACCCCTCCACTTT	TRBJ1-6	.	TRBV30	TRBD1
CASSALNTGELFF	TGCGCCAGCAGTGCTCTTAACACCGGGGAGCTGTTTTTT	TRBJ2-2	.	TRBV10-1	.
CASSLPGDEKLFF	TGTGCCAGCAGTTTACCAGGGGACGAAAAACTGTTTTTT	TRBJ1-4	.	TRBV28	.
CASRDTLRLAGGELFF	TGTGCCAGTAGAGACACCCTTAGACTAGCAGGAGGGGAGCTGTTTTTT	TRBJ2-2	.	TRBV19	TRBD2
CASRYTRTSGGEGDTQYF	TGTGCCAGCAGGTACACTCGGACTAGCGGGGGCGAAGGGGATACGCAGTATTTT	TRBJ2-3	.	TRBV28	TRBD2
CAWSVLGGSGELFF	TGTGCCTGGAGTGTACTTGGAGGGTCCGGGGAGCTGTTTTTT	TRBJ2-2	.	TRBV30	.
CSVEDSGRGYF	TGCAGCGTTGAAGATTCAGGCAGGGGGTACTTC	TRBJ2-7	.	TRBV29-1	.
CASSRDSLSPLHF	TGTGCCAGCAGCCGGGACAGCCTTTCACCCCTCCACTTT	TRBJ1-6	once	TRBV6-4	TRBD1
CASSTDRNTEAFF	TGTGCCAGTAGTACGGACAGGAACACTGAAGCTTTCTTT	TRBJ1-1	.	TRBV19	.
CASSLAATSGQETQYF	TGCGCCAGCAGCTTGGCCGCGACTAGCGGACAAGAGACCCAGTACTTC	TRBJ2-5	few	TRBV5-1	TRBD2
CAWRRDQGAGEKLFF	TGTGCCTGGAGGAGGGATCAGGGGGCAGGGGAAAAACTGTTTTTT	TRBJ1-4	few	TRBV30	TRBD1
CASSSRPGTSRSGELFF	TGTGCCAGTAGTTCACGACCCGGGACTAGTCGGTCCGGGGAGCTGTTTTTT	TRBJ2-2	.	TRBV19	TRBD2
CAFDRGQHSNQPQHF	TGTGCCTTTGATCGGGGACAGCATAGCAATCAGCCCCAGCATTTT	TRBJ1-5	.	TRBV30	TRBD1
CASNVLGGTEAFF	TGTGCCAGCAACGTACTAGGGGGCACTGAAGCTTTCTTT	TRBJ1-1	few	TRBV5-5	.
CSVEVAGDSPLHF	TGCAGCGTTGAAGTAGCAGGGGATTCACCCCTCCACTTT	TRBJ1-6	few	TRBV29-1	.
CASARVDTYEQYF	TGTGCCAGCGCCAGGGTGGATACCTACGAGCAGTACTTC	TRBJ2-7	few	TRBV7-2	.
CASSAYRGGQETQYF	TGTGCCAGCAGCGCCTACAGGGGGGGGCAAGAGACCCAGTACTTC	TRBJ2-5	.	TRBV7-2	.
CASSSDSSPGNTIYF	TGTGCCAGCAGCTCTGACAGCAGCCCTGGAAACACCATATATTTT	TRBJ1-3	.	TRBV7-7	.
CASALPGQVYGYTF	TGTGCCAGCGCCCTGCCGGGACAGGTATATGGCTACACCTTC	TRBJ1-2	.	TRBV28	TRBD1
CASSRRDYNTGELFF	TGTGCCAGCAGCCGCCGGGACTATAACACCGGGGAGCTGTTTTTT	TRBJ2-2	once	TRBV5-6	TRBD2
CASSFGDPNEQFF	TGTGCCAGCAGCTTCGGGGATCCCAATGAGCAGTTCTTC	TRBJ2-1	.	TRBV7-8	.
CASNLRGIGEKLFF	TGTGCCAGCAATTTGCGGGGGATTGGGGAAAAACTGTTTTTT	TRBJ1-4	.	TRBV28	.
CASSSSGHEQYF	TGTGCCAGCAGCTCCTCTGGGCACGAGCAGTACTTC	TRBJ2-7	.	TRBV11-2	.
CSVEVVGDYGYTF	TGCAGCGTTGAAGTCGTAGGGGACTATGGCTACACCTTC	TRBJ1-2	.	TRBV29-1	.
CASRSGEGRNEQYF	TGTGCTAGCAGGAGCGGGGAGGGCCGCAACGAGCAGTACTTC	TRBJ2-7	.	TRBV10-3	TRBD2
CASSEVWEGLNSGNTIYF	TGTGCCAGCAGTGAAGTTTGGGAAGGACTGAACTCTGGAAACACCATATATTTT	TRBJ1-3	once	TRBV6-1	.
CSVSPPPDTQYF	TGCAGCGTTTCTCCCCCTCCCGATACGCAGTATTTT	TRBJ2-3	.	TRBV29-1	.
CASSLPSGGSTDTQYF	TGTGCCAGCAGCTTACCCTCGGGGGGGAGCACAGATACGCAGTATTTT	TRBJ2-3	.	TRBV7-9	TRBD2
CASSTRQNPNTEAFF	TGTGCCAGTAGTACAAGACAGAACCCGAACACTGAAGCTTTCTTT	TRBJ1-1	once	TRBV19	.
CASSLKVPTQNTIYF	TGTGCCAGCAGCTTGAAAGTGCCAACTCAAAACACCATATATTTT	TRBJ1-3	.	TRBV5-6	.
CASSMQAPYEQYF	TGTGCCAGTAGTATGCAGGCCCCCTACGAGCAGTACTTC	TRBJ2-7	.	TRBV19	.
CASTLLAGGDNEQFF	TGTGCCAGCACCCTCTTAGCGGGAGGGGACAATGAGCAGTTCTTC	TRBJ2-1	.	TRBV28	TRBD2
CASSIATGVNYEQYF	TGCGCCAGCAGCATCGCGACAGGGGTCAACTACGAGCAGTACTTC	TRBJ2-7	few	TRBV5-1	TRBD1
CASSWGQTEAFF	TGCGCCAGCAGCTGGGGACAGACTGAAGCTTTCTTT	TRBJ1-1	.	TRBV5-1	TRBD1
CASSLAQHYEQYF	TGTGCCAGCAGCTTAGCTCAACACTACGAGCAGTACTTC	TRBJ2-7	few	TRBV7-9	.
CASGLRTGEGEQYF	TGTGCTAGTGGTTTAAGGACAGGGGAAGGCGAGCAGTACTTC	TRBJ2-7	.	TRBV12-5	TRBD1
CASSPATGTRNTEAFF	TGCGCCAGCAGCCCAGCTACCGGGACAAGGAACACTGAAGCTTTCTTT	TRBJ1-1	.	TRBV5-1	.
CASSLESPVFGQYF	TGTGCCAGCAGCTTGGAGAGCCCGGTATTCGGGCAGTACTTC	TRBJ2-7	.	TRBV27	.
CASRSPIAYEQYF	TGTGCCAGCAGAAGCCCGATTGCCTACGAGCAGTACTTC	TRBJ2-7	.	TRBV2	.
CASRGPGQGLGEVYEQYF	TGTGCCAGCAGAGGGCCGGGACAGGGTCTCGGGGAGGTCTACGAGCAGTACTTC	TRBJ2-7	.	TRBV5-8	TRBD1
CASSDSAQTTSLYGYTF	TGTGCCAGCAGTGACTCGGCACAGACCACGTCCCTCTATGGCTACACCTTC	TRBJ1-2	.	TRBV6-4	.
CASSSLSRGAQETQYF	TGTGCCAGCAGCTCCCTCTCGCGGGGGGCCCAAGAGACCCAGTACTTC	TRBJ2-5	.	TRBV7-2	TRBD2
CASSRGTANTEAFF	TGTGCCAGCAGTCGGGGGACAGCGAACACTGAAGCTTTCTTT	TRBJ1-1	.	TRBV5-6	TRBD1
CASSTPGQPKLFF	TGTGCCAGCAGCACACCGGGACAGCCGAAACTGTTTTTT	TRBJ1-4	.	TRBV11-2	TRBD1